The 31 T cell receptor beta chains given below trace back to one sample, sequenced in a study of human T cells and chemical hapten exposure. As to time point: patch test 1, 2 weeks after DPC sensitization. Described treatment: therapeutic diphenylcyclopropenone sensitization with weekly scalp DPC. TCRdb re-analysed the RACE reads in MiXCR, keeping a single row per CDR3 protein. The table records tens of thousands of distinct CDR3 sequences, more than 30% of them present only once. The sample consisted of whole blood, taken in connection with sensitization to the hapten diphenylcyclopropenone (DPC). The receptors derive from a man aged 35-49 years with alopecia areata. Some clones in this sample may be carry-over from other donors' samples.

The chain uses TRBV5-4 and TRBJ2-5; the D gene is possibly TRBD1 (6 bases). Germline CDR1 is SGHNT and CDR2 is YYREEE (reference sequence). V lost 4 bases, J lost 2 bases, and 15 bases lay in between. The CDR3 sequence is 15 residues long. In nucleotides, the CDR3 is TGTGCCAGCAGCCCGTCCGGGACACAACAAGAGACCCAGTACTTC. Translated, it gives CASSPSGTQQETQYF. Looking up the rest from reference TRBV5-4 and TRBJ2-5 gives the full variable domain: ETGVTQSPTHLIKTRGQQVTLRCSSQSGHNTVSWYQQALGQGPQFIFQYYREEENGRGNFPPRFSGLQFPNYSSELNVNALELDDSALYLCASSPSGTQQETQYFGPGTRLLVL.

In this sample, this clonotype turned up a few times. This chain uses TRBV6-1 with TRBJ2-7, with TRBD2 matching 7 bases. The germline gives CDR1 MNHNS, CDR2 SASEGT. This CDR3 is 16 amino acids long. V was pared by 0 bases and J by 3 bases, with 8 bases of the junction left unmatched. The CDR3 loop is CASSEALGGGDYEQYF. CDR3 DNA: TGTGCCAGCAGTGAAGCGCTTGGCGGGGGAGACTACGAGCAGTACTTC.

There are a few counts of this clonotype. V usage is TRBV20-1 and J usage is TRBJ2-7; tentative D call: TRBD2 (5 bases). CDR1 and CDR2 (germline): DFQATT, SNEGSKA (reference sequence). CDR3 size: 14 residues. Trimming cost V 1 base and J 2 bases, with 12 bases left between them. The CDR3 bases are TGCAGTGCTAGAGTGGTCGGGATACCCTACGAGCAGTACTTC. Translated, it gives CSARVVGIPYEQYF.

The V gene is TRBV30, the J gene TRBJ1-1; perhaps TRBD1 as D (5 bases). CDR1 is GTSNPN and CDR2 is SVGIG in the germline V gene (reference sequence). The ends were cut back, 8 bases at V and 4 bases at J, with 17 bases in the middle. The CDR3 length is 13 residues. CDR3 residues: CALQRGVPTEAFF. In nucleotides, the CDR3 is TGTGCCCTTCAGCGGGGGGTCCCCACTGAAGCTTTCTTT.

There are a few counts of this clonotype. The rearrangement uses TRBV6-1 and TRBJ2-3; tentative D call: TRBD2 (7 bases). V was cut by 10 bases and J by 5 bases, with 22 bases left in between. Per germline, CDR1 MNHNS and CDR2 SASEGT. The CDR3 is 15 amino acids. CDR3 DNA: TGTGCCACTCTCCGAGGGGGGGCCGGGGGAGATACGCAGTATTTT. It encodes CATLRGGAGGDTQYF.

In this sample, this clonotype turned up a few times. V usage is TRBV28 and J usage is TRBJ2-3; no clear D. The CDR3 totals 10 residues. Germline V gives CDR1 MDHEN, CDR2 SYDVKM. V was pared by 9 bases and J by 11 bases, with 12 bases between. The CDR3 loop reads CARPAMEQYF. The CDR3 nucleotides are TGTGCCAGGCCGGCTATGGAGCAGTATTTT.

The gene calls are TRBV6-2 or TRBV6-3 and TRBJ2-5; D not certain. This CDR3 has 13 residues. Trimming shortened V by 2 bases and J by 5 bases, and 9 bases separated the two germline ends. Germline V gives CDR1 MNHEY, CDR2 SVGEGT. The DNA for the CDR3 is TGTGCCAGCAGTTACAGGATAACGGAGACCCAGTACTTC. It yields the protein CASSYRITETQYF.

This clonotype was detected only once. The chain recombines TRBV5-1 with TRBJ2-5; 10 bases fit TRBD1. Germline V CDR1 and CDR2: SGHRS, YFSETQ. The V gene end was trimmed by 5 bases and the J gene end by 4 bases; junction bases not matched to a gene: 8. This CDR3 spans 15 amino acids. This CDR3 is CASSLLGQGGETQYF. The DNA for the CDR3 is TGCGCCAGCAGTTTGCTCGGACAGGGGGGAGAGACCCAGTACTTC.

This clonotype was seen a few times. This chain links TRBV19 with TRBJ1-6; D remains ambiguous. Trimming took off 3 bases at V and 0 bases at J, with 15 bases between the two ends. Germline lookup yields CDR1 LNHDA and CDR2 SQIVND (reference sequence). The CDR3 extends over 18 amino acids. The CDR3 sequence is CASSIYGSLNSYNSPLHF. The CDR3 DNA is TGTGCCAGTAGTATCTACGGCAGTCTCAACTCCTATAATTCACCCCTCCACTTT.

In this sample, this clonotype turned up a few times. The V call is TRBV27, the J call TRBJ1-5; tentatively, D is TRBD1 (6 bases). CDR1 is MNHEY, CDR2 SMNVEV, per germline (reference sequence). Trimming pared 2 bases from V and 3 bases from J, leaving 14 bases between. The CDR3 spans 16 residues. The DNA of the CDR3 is TGTGCCAGCAGTTTAGGAAGGGTGGGGGCCAATCAGCCCCAGCATTTT. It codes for CASSLGRVGANQPQHF.

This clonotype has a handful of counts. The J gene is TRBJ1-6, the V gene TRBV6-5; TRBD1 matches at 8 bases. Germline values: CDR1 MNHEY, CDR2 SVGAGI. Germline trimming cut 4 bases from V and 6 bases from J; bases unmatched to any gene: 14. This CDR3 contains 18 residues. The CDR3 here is CASSSGWGRTGTNSPLHF. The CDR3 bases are TGTGCCAGCAGTTCCGGATGGGGCCGGACAGGGACTAATTCACCCCTCCACTTT.

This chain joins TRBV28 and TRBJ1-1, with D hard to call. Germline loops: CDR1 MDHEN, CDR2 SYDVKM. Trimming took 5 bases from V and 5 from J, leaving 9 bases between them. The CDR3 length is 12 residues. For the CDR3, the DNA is TGTGCCAGCAGTCTGGAGAGGACTGAAGCTTTCTTT. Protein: CASSLERTEAFF.

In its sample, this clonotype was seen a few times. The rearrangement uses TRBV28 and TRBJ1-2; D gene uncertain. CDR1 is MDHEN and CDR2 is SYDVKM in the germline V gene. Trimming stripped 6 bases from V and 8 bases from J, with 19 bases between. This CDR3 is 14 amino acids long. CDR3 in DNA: TGTGCCAGCAGCTTCAGTGTTACTTCACGGGGCTACACCTTC. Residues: CASSFSVTSRGYTF.

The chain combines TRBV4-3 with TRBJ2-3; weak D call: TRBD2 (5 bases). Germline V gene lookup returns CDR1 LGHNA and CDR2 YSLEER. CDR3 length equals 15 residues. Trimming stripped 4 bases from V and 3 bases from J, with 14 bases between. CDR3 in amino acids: CASSPDTGRTDTQYF. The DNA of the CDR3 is TGCGCCAGCAGCCCTGATACGGGAAGGACAGATACGCAGTATTTT.

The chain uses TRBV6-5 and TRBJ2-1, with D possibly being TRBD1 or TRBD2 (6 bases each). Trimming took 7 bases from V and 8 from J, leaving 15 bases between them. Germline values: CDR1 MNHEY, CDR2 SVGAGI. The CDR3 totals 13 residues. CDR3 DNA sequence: TGTGCCAGCACCGGATCCGGGGGCGATGAGCAGTTCTTC. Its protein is CASTGSGGDEQFF.

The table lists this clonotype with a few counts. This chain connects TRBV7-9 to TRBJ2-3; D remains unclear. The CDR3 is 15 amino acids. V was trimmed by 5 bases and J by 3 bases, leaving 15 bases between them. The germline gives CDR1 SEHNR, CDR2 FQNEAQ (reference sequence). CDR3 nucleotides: TGTGCCAGCAGCCCCCAGGTCAGGCCGACAGATACGCAGTATTTT. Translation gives CASSPQVRPTDTQYF.

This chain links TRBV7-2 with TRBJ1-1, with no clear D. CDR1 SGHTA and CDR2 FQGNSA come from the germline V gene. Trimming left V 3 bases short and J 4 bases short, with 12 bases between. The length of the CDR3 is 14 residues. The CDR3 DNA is TGTGCCAGCAGCTTGGAGGGAGTGGGCACTGAAGCTTTCTTT. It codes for CASSLEGVGTEAFF.

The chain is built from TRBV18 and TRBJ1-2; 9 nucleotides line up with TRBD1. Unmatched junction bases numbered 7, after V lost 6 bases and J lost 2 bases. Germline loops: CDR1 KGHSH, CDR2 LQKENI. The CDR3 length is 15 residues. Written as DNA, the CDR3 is TGTGCCAGCTCGGCCGGACAGGGGAAAAACTATGGCTACACCTTC. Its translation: CASSAGQGKNYGYTF.

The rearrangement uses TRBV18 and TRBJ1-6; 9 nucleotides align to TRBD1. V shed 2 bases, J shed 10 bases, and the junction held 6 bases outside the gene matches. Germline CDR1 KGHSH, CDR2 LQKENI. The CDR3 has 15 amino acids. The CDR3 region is CASSPSGTGQSPLHF. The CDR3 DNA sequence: TGTGCCAGCTCACCATCCGGGACAGGGCAATCACCCCTCCACTTT.

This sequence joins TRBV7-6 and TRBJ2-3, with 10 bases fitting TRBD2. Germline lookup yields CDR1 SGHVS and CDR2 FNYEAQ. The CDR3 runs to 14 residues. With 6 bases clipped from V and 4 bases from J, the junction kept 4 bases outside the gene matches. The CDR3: CASRLLAGADTQYF. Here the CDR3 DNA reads TGTGCCAGCAGGCTCCTAGCGGGAGCAGATACGCAGTATTTT.

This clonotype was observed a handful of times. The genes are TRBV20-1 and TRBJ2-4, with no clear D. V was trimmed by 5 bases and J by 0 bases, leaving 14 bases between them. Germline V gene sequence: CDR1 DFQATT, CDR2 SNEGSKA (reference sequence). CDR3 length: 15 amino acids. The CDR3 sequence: CSAGRVGLAKNIQYF. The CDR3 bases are TGCAGTGCTGGCCGAGTTGGGCTAGCCAAAAACATTCAGTACTTC.

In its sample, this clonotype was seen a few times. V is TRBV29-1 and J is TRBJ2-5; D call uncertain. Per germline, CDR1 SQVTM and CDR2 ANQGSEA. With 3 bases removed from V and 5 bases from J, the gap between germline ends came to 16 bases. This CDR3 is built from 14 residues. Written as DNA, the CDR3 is TGCAGCGTTGAGCCCCGGCGCCAAGCGGAGACCCAGTACTTC. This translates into CSVEPRRQAETQYF.

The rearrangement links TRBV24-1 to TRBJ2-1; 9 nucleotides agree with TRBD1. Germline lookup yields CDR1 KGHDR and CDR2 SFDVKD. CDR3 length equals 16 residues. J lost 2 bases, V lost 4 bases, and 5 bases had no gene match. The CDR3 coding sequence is TGTGCCACCAGTGACCATGGACAGGGGACCTACAATGAGCAGTTCTTC. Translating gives CATSDHGQGTYNEQFF.

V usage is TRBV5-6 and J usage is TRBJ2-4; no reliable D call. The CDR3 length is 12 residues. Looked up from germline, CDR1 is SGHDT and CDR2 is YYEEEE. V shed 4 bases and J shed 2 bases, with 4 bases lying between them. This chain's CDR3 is CASSGPKNIQYF. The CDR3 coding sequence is TGTGCCAGCAGCGGGCCCAAAAACATTCAGTACTTC.

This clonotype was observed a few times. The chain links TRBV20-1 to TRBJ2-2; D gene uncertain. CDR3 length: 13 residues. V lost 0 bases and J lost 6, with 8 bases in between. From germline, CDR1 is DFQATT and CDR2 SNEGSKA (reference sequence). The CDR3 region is CSARDVRAGELFF. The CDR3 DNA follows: TGCAGTGCTAGAGATGTCAGAGCCGGGGAGCTGTTTTTT.

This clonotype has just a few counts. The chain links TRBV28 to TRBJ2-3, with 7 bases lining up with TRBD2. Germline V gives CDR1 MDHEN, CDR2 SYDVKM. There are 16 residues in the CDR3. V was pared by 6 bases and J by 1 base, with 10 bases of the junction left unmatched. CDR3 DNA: TGTGCCAGCAGCTCCTTTAGCGGGCGCCGCACAGATACGCAGTATTTT. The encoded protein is CASSSFSGRRTDTQYF.

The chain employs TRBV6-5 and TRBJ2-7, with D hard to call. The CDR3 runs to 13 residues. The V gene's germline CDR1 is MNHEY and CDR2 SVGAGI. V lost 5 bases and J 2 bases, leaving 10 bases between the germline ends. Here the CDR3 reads CASSAGLTYEQYF. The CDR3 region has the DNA TGTGCCAGCAGTGCTGGGTTAACCTACGAGCAGTACTTC.

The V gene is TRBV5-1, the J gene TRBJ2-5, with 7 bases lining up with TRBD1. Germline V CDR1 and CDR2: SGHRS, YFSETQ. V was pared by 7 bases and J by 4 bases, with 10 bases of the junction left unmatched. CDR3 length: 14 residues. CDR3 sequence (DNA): TGCGCCAGCGGGGAAACAGGGGCGCGAGAGACCCAGTACTTC. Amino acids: CASGETGARETQYF. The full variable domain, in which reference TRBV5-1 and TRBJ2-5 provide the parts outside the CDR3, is KAGVTQTPRYLIKTRGQQVTLSCSPISGHRSVSWYQQTPGQGLQFLFEYFSETQRNKGNFPGRFSGRQFSNSRSEMNVSTLELGDSALYLCASGETGARETQYFGPGTRLLVL.

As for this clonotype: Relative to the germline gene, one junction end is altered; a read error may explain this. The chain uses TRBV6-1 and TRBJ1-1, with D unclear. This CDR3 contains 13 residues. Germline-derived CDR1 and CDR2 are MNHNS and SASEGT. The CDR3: CASRYVAGTETFF. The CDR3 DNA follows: TGTGCCAGCCGATATGTGGCGGGCACTGAAACTTTCTTT.

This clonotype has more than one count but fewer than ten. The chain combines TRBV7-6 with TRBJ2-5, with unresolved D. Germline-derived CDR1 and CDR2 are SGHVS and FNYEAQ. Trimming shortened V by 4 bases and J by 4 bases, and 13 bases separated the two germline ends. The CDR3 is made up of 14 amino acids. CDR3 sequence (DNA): TGTGCCAGCAGCTCTTACCGGGCCTTAGAGACCCAGTACTTC. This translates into CASSSYRALETQYF.

CDR3 DNA sequence: TGTGCCAGCAGCTTGGGCCAAATTACGCCAGGGGCCAACGTCCTGACTTTC. It codes for CASSLGQITPGANVLTF. V gene TRBV5-5 combines with J gene TRBJ2-6; no clear D. Trimming removed 0 bases from V and 4 bases from J, with 14 bases in between. CDR1 and CDR2 from the germline V gene are SGHKS and YYEKEE (reference sequence). This CDR3 comprises 17 residues.